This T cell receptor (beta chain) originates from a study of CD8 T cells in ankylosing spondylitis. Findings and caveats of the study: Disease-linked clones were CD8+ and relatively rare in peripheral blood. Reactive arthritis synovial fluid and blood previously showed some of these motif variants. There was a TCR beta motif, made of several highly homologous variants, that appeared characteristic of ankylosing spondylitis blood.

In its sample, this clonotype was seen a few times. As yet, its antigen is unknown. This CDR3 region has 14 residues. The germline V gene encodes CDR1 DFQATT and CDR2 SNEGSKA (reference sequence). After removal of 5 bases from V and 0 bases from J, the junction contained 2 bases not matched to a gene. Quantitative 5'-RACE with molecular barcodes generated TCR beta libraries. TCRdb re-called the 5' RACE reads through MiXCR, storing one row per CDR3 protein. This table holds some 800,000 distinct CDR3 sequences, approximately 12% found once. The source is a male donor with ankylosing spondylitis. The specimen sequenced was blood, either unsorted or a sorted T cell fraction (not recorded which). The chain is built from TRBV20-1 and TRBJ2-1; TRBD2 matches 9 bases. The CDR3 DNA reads TGCAGTGCTGGTAGCGGGAGCTCCTACAATGAGCAGTTCTTC. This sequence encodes CSAGSGSSYNEQFF.